This T cell receptor (beta chain) came from a study of cytomegalovirus exposure and HLA in healthy donors. Study-wide findings and caveats: The study put under 200 TCR beta chains on its list as cytomegalovirus-associated. High sensitivity and specificity were reportedly achieved when the classifier diagnosed cytomegalovirus status.

The donors were part of the validation cohort of over a hundred subjects. That cohort was separate from the first cohort, which comprised 666 subjects. The CDR3 sequence is 14 residues long. V was shortened by 3 bases and J by 4 bases, with 9 bases between the two germline ends. Germline V lookup: CDR1 SGHTA, CDR2 FQGNSA. Assay used: immunoSEQ multiplex PCR; TCRdb lists only in-frame clones, some missing. The data contain around 150,000 clones, approximately 84% of them singletons. Worth noting for this clone: What it binds is unknown.

The chain joins TRBV7-2 to TRBJ2-2; D not certain. Material for sequencing was PBMCs. The receptor's source is a man aged 25 to 40 in good health and CMV-seropositive. The DNA for the CDR3 is TGTGCCAGCAGCTTTTCTTCGGGCACCGGGGAGCTGTTTTTT. Protein product: CASSFSSGTGELFF.